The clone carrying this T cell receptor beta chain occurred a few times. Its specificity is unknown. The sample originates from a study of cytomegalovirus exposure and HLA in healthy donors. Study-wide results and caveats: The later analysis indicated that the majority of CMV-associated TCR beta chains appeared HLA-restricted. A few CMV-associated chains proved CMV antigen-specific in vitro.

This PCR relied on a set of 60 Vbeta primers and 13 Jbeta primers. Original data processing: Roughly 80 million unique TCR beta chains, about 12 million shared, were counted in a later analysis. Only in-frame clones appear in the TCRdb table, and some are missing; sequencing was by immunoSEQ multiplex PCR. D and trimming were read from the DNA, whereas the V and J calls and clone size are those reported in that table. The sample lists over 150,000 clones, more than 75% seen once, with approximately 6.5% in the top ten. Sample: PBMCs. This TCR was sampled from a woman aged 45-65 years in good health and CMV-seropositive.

CDR3 protein: CSVPRGLLNTGELFF. CDR3 bases: TGCAGCGTCCCCCGTGGGCTTCTGAACACCGGGGAGCTGTTTTTT. V gene TRBV29-1 combines with J gene TRBJ2-2; D gene ambiguous. Germline CDR1 is SQVTM and CDR2 is ANQGSEA. V gave up 6 bases and J gave up 1 base, with 15 bases separating them. This CDR3 has 15 amino acids.